What follows is one TCR beta chain and its context. Its antigen is undetermined. This specimen belongs to a study of cytomegalovirus exposure and HLA in healthy donors. The CDR3 length is 14 residues. The J segment lost 3 bases and the V segment lost 5 bases, leaving 6 bases of the junction unmatched. Looked up from germline, CDR1 is MNHEY and CDR2 is SMNVEV (reference sequence). This PCR relied on a set of 60 Vbeta primers and 13 Jbeta primers. Repertoires were generated with immunoSEQ multiplex PCR, while TCRdb's copy carries only in-frame clones and drops some. This table has 100,000 to 150,000 clones, roughly four fifths appearing once. Findings and caveats of the study: After further analysis at a later stage, some 15,000 TCR beta sequences were associated with HLA alleles at 0.05 false discovery rate. The study put roughly 160 TCR beta chains on its list as cytomegalovirus-associated. Highly shared variants forming one cluster were likely a sequencing artifact. Near-uniform donor sequencing depth was presumed by presence/absence analyses.

The TCR comes from a woman in her sixties in good health and CMV-seronegative. The chain combines TRBV27 with TRBJ1-2; TRBD1 matches 7 bases. The sequencing input was PBMCs. The DNA of the CDR3 is TGTGCCAGCAGTACTATCACAGGGGACTATGGCTACACCTTC. It encodes CASSTITGDYGYTF.